This T cell receptor beta chain was identified during a study of OX40 agonist ivuxolimab in advanced cancers. CDR3 size: 13 residues. Germline CDR1 reads SGHTA; CDR2 reads FQGTGA. The V and J ends lost 2 bases and 6 bases respectively, with 8 bases between them. The repertoire was sequenced with immunoSEQ multiplex PCR; TCRdb's copy has only in-frame clones and lacks some. The sample has tens of thousands of clones; 75% to 90% are singletons. The chain uses TRBV7-3 and TRBJ2-1; D may correspond to TRBD1 or TRBD2 (5 bases each). The TCR comes from an adult with an advanced solid tumor such as melanoma, head and neck, liver or kidney cancer. The sequencing here drew on CD4+ or CD8+ T cells sorted from blood, taken in a trial of the OX40 agonist ivuxolimab. The CDR3 DNA reads as TGTGCCAGCAGCTTACAAGGGACCAATGAGCAGTTCTTC. Translation: CASSLQGTNEQFF.